This T cell receptor (beta chain) was sequenced for a study of blood T cell repertoires in COVID-19. Study summary: Specimens from acute and convalescent COVID-19 originated in the United States, Italy and Spain. T cells, B-cell-depleted T cells, or PBMCs supplied cDNA or gDNA.

Here immunoSEQ multiplex PCR was the method, and the copy in TCRdb shows in-frame clones only, minus some. The repertoire holds some 170,000 clones, with about four fifths as singletons. The CDR3 runs to 15 residues. In germline, CDR1 is SGHTA, CDR2 FQGNSA. V was trimmed by 1 base and J by 4 bases, leaving 13 bases between them. The chain joins TRBV7-2 to TRBJ1-1; D not resolved. Sequenced input: peripheral blood. The receptor's source is a woman between 70 and 85 years old with acute or convalescent COVID-19. CDR3 loop: CASSLGGGLGTEAFF. CDR3 DNA: TGTGCCAGCAGCTTAGGTGGCGGACTGGGCACTGAAGCTTTCTTT.